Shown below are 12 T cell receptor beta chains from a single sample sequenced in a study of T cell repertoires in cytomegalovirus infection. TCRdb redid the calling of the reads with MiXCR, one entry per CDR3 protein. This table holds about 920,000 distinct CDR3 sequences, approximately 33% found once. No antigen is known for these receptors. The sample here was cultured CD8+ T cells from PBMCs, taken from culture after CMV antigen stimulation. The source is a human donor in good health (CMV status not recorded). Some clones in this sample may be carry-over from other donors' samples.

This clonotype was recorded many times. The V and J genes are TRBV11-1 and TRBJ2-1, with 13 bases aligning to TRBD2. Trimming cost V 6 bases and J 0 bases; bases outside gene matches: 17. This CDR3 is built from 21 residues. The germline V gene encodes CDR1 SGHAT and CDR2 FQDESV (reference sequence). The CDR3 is CASRALAGGLAGQSSYNEQFF. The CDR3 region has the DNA TGTGCCAGCAGAGCCCTTGCTGGGGGACTAGCGGGGCAGTCCTCCTACAATGAGCAGTTCTTC.

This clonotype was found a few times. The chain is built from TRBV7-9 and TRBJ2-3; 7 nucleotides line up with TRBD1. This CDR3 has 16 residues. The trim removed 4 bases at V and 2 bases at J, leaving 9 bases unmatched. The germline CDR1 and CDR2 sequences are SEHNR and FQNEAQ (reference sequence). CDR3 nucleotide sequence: TGTGCCAGCAGCTCGACAGGGTCGGGGTTCACAGATACGCAGTATTTT. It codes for CASSSTGSGFTDTQYF.

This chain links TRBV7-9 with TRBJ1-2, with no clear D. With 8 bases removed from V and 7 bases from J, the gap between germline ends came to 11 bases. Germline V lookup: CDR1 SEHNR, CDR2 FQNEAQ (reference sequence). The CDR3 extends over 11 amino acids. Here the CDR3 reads CASFSMAGYTF. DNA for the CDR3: TGTGCCAGCTTTAGTATGGCTGGCTACACCTTC.

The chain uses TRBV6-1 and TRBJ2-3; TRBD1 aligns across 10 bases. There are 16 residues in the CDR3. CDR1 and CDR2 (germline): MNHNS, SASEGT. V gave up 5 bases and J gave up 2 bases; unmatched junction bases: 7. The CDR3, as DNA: TGTGCCAGCAGTTTACGACAGGGGGCTAACACAGATACGCAGTATTTT. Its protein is CASSLRQGANTDTQYF.

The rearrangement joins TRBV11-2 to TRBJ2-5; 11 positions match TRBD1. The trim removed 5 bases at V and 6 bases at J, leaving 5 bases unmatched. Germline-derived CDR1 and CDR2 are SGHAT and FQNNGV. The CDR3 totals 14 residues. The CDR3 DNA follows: TGTGCCAGCAGCCGGGACAGGGGGGGGAAGACCCAGTACTTC. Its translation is CASSRDRGGKTQYF.

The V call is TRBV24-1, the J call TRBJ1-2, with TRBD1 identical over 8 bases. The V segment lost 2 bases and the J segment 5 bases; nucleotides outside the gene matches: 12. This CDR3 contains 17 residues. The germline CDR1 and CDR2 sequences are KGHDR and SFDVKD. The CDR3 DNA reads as TGTGCCACCAGTGATTGCATCCCCCCAGGGGGCAAATATGGCTACACCTTC. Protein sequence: CATSDCIPPGGKYGYTF.

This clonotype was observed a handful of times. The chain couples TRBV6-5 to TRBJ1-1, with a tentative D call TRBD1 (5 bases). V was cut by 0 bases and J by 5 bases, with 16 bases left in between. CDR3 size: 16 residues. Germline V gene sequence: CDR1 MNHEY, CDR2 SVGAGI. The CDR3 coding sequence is TGTGCCAGCAGTTACTCCACATTTTCAGGGCGGACTGAAGCTTTCTTT. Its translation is CASSYSTFSGRTEAFF.

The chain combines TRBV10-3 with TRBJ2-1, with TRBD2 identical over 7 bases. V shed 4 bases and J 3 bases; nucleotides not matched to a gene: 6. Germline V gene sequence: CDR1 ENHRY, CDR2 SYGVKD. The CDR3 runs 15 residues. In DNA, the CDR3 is TGTGCCATCAGTGGAAGCGGGGCGAACTACAATGAGCAGTTCTTC. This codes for CAISGSGANYNEQFF.

The chain's CDR3 is CASSLAETGVEKLFF. In DNA form, the CDR3 reads TGTGCCAGCAGCTTAGCGGAGACAGGGGTTGAAAAACTGTTTTTT. The rearrangement joins TRBV7-4 to TRBJ1-4; 8 nucleotides match TRBD1. The CDR3 spans 15 residues. J was trimmed by 7 bases and V by 0 bases; bases with no gene match: 4. Germline assignment: CDR1 SGHVT and CDR2 SQSDAQ.

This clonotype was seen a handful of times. The CDR3 spells CASSKGGGSVYEQYV. The CDR3 DNA is TGTGCCAGCAGCAAAGGAGGGGGCAGTGTCTACGAGCAGTACGTC. The rearrangement joins TRBV27 to TRBJ2-7, with D perhaps matching TRBD1 (7 bases). The CDR3 extends over 15 amino acids. Germline lookup yields CDR1 MNHEY and CDR2 SMNVEV (reference sequence). V gave up 6 bases and J gave up 3 bases, with 18 bases separating them.

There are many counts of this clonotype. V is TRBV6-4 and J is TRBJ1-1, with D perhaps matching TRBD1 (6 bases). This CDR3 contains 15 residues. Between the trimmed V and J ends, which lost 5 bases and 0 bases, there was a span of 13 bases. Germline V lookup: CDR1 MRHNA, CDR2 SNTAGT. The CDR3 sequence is CASSPRAGVNTEAFF. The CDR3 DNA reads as TGTGCCAGCAGTCCCCGGGCAGGGGTGAACACTGAAGCTTTCTTT.

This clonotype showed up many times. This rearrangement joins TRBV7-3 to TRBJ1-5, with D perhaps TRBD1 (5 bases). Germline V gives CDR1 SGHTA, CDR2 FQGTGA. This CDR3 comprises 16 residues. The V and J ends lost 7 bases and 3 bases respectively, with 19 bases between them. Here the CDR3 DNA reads TGTGCCAGCATCCAGGCGAGGGGCCCCTACAATCAGCCCCAGCATTTT. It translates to CASIQARGPYNQPQHF. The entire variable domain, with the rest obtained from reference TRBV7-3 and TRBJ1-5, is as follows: GAGVSQTPSNKVTEKGKYVELRCDPISGHTALYWYRQSLGQGPEFLIYFQGTGAADDSGLPNDRFFAVRPEGSVSTLKIQRTERGDSAVYLCASIQARGPYNQPQHFGDGTRLSIL.